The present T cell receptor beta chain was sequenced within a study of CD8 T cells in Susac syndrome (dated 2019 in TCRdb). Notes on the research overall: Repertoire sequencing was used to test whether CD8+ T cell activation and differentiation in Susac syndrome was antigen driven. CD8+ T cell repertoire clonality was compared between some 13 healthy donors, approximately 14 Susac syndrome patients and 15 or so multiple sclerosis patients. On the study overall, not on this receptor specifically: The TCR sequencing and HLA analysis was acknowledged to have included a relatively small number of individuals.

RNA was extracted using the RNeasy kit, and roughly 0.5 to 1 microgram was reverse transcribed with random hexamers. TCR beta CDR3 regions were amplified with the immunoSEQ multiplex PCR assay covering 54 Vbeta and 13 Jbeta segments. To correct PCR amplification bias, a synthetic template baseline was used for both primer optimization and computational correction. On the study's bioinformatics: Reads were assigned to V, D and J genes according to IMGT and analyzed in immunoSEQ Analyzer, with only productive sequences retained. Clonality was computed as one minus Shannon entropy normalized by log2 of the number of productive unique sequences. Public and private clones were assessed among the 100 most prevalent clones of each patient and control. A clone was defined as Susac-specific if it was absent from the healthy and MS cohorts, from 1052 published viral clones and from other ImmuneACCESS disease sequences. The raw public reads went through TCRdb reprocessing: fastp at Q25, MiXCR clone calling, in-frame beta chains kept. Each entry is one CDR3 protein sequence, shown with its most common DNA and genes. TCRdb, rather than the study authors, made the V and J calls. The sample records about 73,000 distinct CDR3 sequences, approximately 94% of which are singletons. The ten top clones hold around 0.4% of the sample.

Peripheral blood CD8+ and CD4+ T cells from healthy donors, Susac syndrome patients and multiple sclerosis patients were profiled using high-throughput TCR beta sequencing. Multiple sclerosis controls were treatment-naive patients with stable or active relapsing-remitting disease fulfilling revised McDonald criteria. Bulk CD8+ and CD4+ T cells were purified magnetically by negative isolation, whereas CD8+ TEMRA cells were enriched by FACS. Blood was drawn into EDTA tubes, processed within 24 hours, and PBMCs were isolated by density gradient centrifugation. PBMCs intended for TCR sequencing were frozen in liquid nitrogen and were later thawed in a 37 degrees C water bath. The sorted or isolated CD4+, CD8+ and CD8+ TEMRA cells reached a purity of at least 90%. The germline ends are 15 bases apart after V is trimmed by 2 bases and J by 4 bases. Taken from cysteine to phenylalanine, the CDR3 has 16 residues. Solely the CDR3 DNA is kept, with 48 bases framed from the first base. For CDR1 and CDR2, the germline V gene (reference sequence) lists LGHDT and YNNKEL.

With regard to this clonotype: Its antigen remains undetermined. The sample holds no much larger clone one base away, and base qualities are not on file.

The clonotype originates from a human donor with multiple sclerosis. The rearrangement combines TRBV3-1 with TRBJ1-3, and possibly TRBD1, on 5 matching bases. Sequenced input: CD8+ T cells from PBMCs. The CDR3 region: CASSQNKEGAGNTIYF. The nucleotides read TGTGCCAGCAGCCAAAATAAAGAAGGGGCCGGAAACACCATATATTTT.